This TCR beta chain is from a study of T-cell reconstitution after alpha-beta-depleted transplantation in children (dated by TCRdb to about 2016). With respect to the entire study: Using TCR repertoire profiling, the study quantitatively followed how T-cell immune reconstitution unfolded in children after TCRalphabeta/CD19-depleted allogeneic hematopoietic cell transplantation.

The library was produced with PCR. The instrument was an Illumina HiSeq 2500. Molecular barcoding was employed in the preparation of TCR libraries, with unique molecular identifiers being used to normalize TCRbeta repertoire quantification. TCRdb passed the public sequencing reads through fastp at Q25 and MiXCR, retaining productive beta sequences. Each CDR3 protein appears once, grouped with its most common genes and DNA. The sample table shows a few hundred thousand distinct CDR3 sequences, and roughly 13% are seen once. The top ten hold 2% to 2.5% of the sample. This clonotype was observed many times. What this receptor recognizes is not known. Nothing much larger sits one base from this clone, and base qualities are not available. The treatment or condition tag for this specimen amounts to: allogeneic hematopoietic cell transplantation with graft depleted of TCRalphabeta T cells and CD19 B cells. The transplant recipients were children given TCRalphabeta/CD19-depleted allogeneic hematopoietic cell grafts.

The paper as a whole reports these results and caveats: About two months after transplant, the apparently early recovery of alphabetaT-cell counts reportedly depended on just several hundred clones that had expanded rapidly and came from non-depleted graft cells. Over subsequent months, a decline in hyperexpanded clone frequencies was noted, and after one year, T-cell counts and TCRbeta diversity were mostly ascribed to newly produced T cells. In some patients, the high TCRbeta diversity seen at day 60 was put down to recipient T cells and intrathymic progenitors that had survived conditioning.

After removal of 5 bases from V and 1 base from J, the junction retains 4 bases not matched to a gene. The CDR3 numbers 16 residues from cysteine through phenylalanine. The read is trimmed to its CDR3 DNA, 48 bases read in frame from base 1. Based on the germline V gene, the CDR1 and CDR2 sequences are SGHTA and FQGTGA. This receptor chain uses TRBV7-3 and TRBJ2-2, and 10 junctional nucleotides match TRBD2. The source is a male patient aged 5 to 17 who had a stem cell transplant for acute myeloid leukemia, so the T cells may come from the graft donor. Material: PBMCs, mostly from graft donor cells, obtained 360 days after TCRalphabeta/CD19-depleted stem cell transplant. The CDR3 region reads CASSTLAGWNTGELFF. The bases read TGTGCCAGCAGCACACTAGCGGGATGGAACACCGGGGAGCTGTTTTTT. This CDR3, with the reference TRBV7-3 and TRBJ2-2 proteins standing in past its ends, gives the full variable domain GAGVSQTPSNKVTEKGKYVELRCDPISGHTALYWYRQSLGQGPEFLIYFQGTGAADDSGLPNDRFFAVRPEGSVSTLKIQRTERGDSAVYLCASSTLAGWNTGELFFGEGSRLTVL.